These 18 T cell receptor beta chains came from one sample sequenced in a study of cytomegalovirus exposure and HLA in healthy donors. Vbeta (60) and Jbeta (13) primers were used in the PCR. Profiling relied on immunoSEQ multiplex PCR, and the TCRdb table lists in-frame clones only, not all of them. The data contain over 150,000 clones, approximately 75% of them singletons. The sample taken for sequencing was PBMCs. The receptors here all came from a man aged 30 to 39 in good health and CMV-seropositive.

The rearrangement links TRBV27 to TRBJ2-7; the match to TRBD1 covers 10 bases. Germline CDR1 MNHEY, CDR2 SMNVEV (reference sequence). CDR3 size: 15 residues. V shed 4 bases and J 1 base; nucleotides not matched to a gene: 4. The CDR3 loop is CASSSGQGKSYEQYF. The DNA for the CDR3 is TGTGCCAGCAGTTCGGGACAGGGGAAATCCTACGAGCAGTACTTC.

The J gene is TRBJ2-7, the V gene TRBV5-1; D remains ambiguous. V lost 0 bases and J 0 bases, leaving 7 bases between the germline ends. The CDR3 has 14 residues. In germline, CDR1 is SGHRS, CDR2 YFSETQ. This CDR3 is CASSLEQTSYEQYF. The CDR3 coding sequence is TGCGCCAGCAGCTTGGAACAGACCTCCTACGAGCAGTACTTC. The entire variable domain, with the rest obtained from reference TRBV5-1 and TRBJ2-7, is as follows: KAGVTQTPRYLIKTRGQQVTLSCSPISGHRSVSWYQQTPGQGLQFLFEYFSETQRNKGNFPGRFSGRQFSNSRSEMNVSTLELGDSALYLCASSLEQTSYEQYFGPGTRLTVT.

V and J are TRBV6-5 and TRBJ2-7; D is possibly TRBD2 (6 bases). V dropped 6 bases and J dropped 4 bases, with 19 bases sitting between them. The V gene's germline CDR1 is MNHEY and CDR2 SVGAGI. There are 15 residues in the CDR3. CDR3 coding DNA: TGTGCCAGCAGCCCCTCGGGACTCCTCCTTTACGAGCAGTACTTC. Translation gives CASSPSGLLLYEQYF.

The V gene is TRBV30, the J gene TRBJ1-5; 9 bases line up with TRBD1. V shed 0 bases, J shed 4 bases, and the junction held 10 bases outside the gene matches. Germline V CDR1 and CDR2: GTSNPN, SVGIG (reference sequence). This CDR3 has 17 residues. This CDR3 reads CAWSVAGQGWGNQPQHF. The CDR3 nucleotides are TGTGCCTGGAGTGTAGCGGGACAGGGTTGGGGGAATCAGCCCCAGCATTTT. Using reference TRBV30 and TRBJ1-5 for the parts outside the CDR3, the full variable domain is SQTIHQWPATLVQPVGSPLSLECTVEGTSNPNLYWYRQAAGRGLQLLFYSVGIGQISSEVPQNLSASRPQDRQFILSSKKLLLSDSGFYLCAWSVAGQGWGNQPQHFGDGTRLSIL.

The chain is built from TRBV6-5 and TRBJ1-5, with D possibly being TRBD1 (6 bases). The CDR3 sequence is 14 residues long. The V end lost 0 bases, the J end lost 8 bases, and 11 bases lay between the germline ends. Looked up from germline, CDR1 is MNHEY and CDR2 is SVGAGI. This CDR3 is CASSYSSGEKPQHF. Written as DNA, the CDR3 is TGTGCCAGCAGTTACTCGTCAGGGGAAAAGCCCCAGCATTTT.

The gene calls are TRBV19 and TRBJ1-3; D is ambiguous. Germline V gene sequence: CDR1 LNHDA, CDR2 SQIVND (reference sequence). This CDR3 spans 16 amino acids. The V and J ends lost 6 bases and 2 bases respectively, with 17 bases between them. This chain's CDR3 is CASSQYRDFAGNTIYF. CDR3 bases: TGTGCCAGTAGCCAGTACCGGGATTTCGCTGGAAACACCATATATTTT.

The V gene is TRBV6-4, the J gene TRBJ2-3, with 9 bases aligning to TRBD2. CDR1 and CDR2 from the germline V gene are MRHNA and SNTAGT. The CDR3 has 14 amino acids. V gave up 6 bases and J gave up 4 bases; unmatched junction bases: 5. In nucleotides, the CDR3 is TGTGCCAGCAGGGCGACTAGCGGATCAGATACGCAGTATTTT. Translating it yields CASRATSGSDTQYF.

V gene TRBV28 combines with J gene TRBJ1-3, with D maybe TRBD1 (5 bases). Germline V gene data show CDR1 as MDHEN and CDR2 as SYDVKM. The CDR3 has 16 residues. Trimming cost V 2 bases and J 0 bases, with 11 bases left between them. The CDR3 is CASSLDSLYSGNTIYF. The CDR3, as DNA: TGTGCCAGCAGTTTAGACAGCCTTTACTCTGGAAACACCATATATTTT.

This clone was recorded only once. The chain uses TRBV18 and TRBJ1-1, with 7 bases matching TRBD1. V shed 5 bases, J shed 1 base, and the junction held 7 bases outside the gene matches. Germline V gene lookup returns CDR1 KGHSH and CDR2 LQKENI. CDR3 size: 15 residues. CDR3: CASSARQGPNTEAFF. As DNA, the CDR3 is TGTGCCAGCTCAGCCAGACAGGGACCGAACACTGAAGCTTTCTTT.

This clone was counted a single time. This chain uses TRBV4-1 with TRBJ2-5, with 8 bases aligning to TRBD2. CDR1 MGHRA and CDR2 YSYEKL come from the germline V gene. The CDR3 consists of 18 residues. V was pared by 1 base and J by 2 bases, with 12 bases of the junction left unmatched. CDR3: CASSQGPTQRGLQETQYF. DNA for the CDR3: TGCGCCAGCAGCCAAGGGCCCACCCAGCGGGGGTTACAAGAGACCCAGTACTTC.

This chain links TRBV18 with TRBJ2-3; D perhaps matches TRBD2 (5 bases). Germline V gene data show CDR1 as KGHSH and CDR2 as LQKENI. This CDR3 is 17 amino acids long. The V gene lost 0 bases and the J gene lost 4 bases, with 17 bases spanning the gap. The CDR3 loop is CASSPPFWEPLPDTQYF. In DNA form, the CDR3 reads TGTGCCAGCTCACCACCCTTTTGGGAGCCCCTCCCAGATACGCAGTATTTT.

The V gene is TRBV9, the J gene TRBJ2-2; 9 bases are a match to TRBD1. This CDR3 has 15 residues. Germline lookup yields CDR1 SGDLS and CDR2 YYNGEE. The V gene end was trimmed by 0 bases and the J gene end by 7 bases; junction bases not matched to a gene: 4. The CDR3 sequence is CASSVVTGGRGELFF. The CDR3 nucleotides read TGTGCCAGCAGCGTAGTCACAGGGGGCCGCGGGGAGCTGTTTTTT.

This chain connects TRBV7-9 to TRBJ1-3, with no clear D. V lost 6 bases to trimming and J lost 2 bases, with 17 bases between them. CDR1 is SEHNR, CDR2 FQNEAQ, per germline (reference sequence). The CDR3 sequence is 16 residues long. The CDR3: CASRLTGEMTGNTIYF. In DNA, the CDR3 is TGTGCCAGCAGGCTTACGGGAGAAATGACTGGAAACACCATATATTTT.

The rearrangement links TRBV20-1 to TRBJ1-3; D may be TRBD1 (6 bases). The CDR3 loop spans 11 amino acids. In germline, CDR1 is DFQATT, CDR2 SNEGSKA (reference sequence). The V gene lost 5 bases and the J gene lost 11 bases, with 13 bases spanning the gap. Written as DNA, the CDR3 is TGCAGTGCTCCTTGGACAGCGGCCATATATTTT. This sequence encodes CSAPWTAAIYF.

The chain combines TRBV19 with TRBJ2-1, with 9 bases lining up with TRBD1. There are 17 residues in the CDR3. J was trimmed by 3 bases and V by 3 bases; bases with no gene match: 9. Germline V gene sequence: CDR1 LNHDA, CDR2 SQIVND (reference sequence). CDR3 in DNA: TGTGCCAGTAGTATCGGTCGCCGGGACAGGGACTACAATGAGCAGTTCTTC. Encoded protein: CASSIGRRDRDYNEQFF.

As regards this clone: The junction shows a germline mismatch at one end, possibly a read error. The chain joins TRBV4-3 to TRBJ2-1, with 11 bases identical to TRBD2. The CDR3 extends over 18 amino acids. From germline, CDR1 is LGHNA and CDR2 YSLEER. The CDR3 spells CASSEDPQGTSGSNEQFF. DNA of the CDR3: TGCGCCAGCAGCGAAGATCCTCAAGGGACTAGCGGATCGAATGAGCAGTTCTTC.

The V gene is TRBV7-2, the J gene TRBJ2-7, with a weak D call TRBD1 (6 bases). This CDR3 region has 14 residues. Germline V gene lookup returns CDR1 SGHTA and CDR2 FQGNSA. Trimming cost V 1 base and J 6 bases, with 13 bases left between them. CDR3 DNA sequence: TGTGCCAGCAGCTTAGGGGACACCCCTGGCGAGCAGTACTTC. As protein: CASSLGDTPGEQYF.

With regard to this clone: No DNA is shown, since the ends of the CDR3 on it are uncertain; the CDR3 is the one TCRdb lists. The CDR3: CASSNRWGTGATGELFF. The chain combines TRBV21-1 with TRBJ2-2; the table's D gene call, TRBD1, was not cross checked with the DNA. TRBV21-1 counts as a pseudogene. The CDR3 contains 17 residues when both ends are counted.